The entry below gives a single TCR beta chain sequence along with its context. This sample stems from a study of glioma-infiltrating T cells after dendritic cell vaccination. Study-wide context: Autologous tumor lysate was loaded overnight onto monocyte-derived dendritic cells grown seven days with IL-4 and GM-CSF. Patients received three intradermal dendritic cell vaccine injections at biweekly intervals.

Profiled with immunoSEQ multiplex PCR; TCRdb holds only in-frame clones, not every one. The data contain around 100,000 clones, roughly 79% of them singletons. After removal of 5 bases from V and 5 bases from J, the junction contained 7 bases not matched to a gene. Germline V gene lookup returns CDR1 LNHDA and CDR2 SQIVND (reference sequence). The CDR3 covers 14 residues. Sequencing was performed on blood, taken before dendritic cell vaccination. This TCR came from a human donor with glioblastoma. The chain employs TRBV19 and TRBJ2-7; 9 bases line up with TRBD1. CDR3 region: CASSAQGAIDEQYF. The CDR3 region has the DNA TGTGCCAGTAGTGCACAGGGGGCAATCGACGAGCAGTACTTC.